Here is one TCR beta chain with its context. Germline V gene data show CDR1 as LNHDA and CDR2 as SQIVND (reference sequence). Trimming at V came to 6 bases and at J to 2 bases, leaving 6 bases not matched to a gene. This CDR3 has 14 amino acids. TCRdb keeps only in-frame clones here, not all; method: immunoSEQ multiplex PCR. The data hold about 73,000 clones, with around four fifths observed a single time. This sample was included in a study of blood T cell repertoires in COVID-19. Sequenced input: peripheral blood. The TCR originated in a man aged 50 or older with active COVID-19. The rearrangement links TRBV19 to TRBJ2-7, with TRBD2 matching 8 bases. CDR3 DNA: TGTGCCAGTAGGAGCGGGAGTCCGACCTACGAGCAGTACTTC. The encoded protein is CASRSGSPTYEQYF.